Listed here are 29 T cell receptor beta chains from one sample, sequenced in a study of blood T cells in healthy people across ages. With a J-beta primer mix and a sample-barcoded 5' primer, a second PCR ran 7 to 11 cycles. TCRdb re-called the 5' RACE reads with MiXCR, one entry per CDR3 protein. The sample lists some 1.4 million distinct CDR3 sequences; roughly 45% were seen once. The material sequenced was blood. Source of these receptors: a woman between 18 and 30 years old in good health.

The genes are TRBV6-2 or TRBV6-3 and TRBJ2-7; 12 bases align to TRBD2. Germline trimming cut 8 bases from V and 0 bases from J; bases unmatched to any gene: 14. CDR1 is MNHEY and CDR2 is SVGEGT in the germline V gene. The CDR3 length is 18 residues. The CDR3 region is CASRARLAGGPSSYEQYF. The DNA for the CDR3 is TGTGCCAGCCGGGCTCGGCTAGCGGGAGGGCCGAGCTCCTACGAGCAGTACTTC.

V is TRBV9 and J is TRBJ1-1, with TRBD1 matching over 7 bases. CDR3 length equals 17 residues. CDR1 is SGDLS and CDR2 is YYNGEE in the germline V gene. Trimming removed 3 bases from V and 1 base from J; junction bases left unmatched: 12. DNA for the CDR3: TGTGCCAGCAGCGCCCCGGACAGGCGGACGAGGAACACTGAAGCTTTCTTT. Translating it yields CASSAPDRRTRNTEAFF.

This clonotype was seen repeatedly, ten times or more. The rearrangement uses TRBV10-3 and TRBJ2-7; D might be TRBD1 (6 bases). Between the trimmed V and J ends, which lost 7 bases and 0 bases, there was a span of 10 bases. The germline V gene has CDR1 ENHRY and CDR2 SYGVKD. The CDR3 spans 13 residues. CDR3 sequence: CAITPDSSYEQYF. In DNA, the CDR3 is TGTGCCATCACCCCGGACAGCTCCTACGAGCAGTACTTC.

This clonotype was detected many times. The junction departs from the called germline gene at one end, perhaps through a read error. This rearrangement joins TRBV5-1 to TRBJ2-1; tentatively, D is TRBD1 or TRBD2 (6 bases each). Germline CDR1 is SGHRS and CDR2 is YFSETQ. The CDR3 loop spans 14 amino acids. The CDR3 spells CASSLGGPYNEQFF. CDR3 DNA: TGTGCCAGCAGTTTAGGGGGGCCCTACAATGAGCAGTTCTTC.

The chain recombines TRBV10-3 with TRBJ2-3, with TRBD2 identical over 12 bases. The length of the CDR3 is 18 residues. Trimming removed 5 bases from V and 2 bases from J; junction bases left unmatched: 11. Germline V gene lookup returns CDR1 ENHRY and CDR2 SYGVKD. CDR3 sequence reads: CAISTPGLAGVLTDTQYF. CDR3 nucleotide sequence: TGTGCCATCAGTACTCCGGGACTAGCGGGCGTTCTCACAGATACGCAGTATTTT.

This clonotype was counted between two and nine times. This rearrangement joins TRBV5-1 to TRBJ1-2; D uncertain. The CDR3 spans 12 residues. The germline V gene has CDR1 SGHRS and CDR2 YFSETQ. The V end was cut by 4 bases, the J end by 6 bases, with 10 bases between. DNA for the CDR3: TGCGCCAGCAGCAACGTCCCGGATGGCTACACCTTC. Its protein product is CASSNVPDGYTF.

The genes are TRBV2 and TRBJ2-1; D unresolved. CDR1 SNHLY and CDR2 FYNNEI come from the germline V gene. The length of the CDR3 is 13 residues. V dropped 1 base and J dropped 8 bases, with 9 bases sitting between them. Here the CDR3 reads CASSEGPWDEQFF. For the CDR3, the DNA is TGTGCCAGCAGTGAAGGCCCTTGGGATGAGCAGTTCTTC. Supplemented by reference TRBV2 and TRBJ2-1, the full variable domain reads EPEVTQTPSHQVTQMGQEVILRCVPISNHLYFYWYRQILGQKVEFLVSFYNNEISEKSEIFDDQFSVERPDGSNFTLKIRSTKLEDSAMYFCASSEGPWDEQFFGPGTRLTVL.

The V call is TRBV6-5, the J call TRBJ1-1; a possible D gene is TRBD1 (5 bases). Germline lookup yields CDR1 MNHEY and CDR2 SVGAGI. The CDR3 length is 11 residues. The V gene lost 10 bases and the J gene lost 6 bases, with 12 bases spanning the gap. For the CDR3, the DNA is TGTGCCACCAATACAGGCCCTGAAGCTTTCTTT. This gives the protein CATNTGPEAFF.

This clonotype was counted only a few times. This rearrangement joins TRBV12-3 or TRBV12-4 to TRBJ2-7, with 7 bases identical to TRBD1. The CDR3 loop spans 13 amino acids. The J segment lost 9 bases and the V segment lost 6 bases, leaving 11 bases of the junction unmatched. In nucleotides, the CDR3 is TGTGCCAGCAGATCACCCGGACAGGTCGGGCAGTACTTC. Its translation: CASRSPGQVGQYF.

A few counts support this clonotype. The chain links TRBV13 to TRBJ2-3, with 8 bases identical to TRBD2. The CDR3 extends over 16 amino acids. From germline, CDR1 is PRHDT and CDR2 FYEKMQ (reference sequence). V was clipped by 1 base and J by 4 bases; unmatched bases: 7. CDR3 loop: CASSLEGLGGPDTQYF. CDR3 DNA sequence: TGTGCCAGCAGCTTAGAGGGACTAGGGGGGCCAGATACGCAGTATTTT.

The gene calls are TRBV20-1 and TRBJ1-1; TRBD1 might be the D (6 bases). Germline V gives CDR1 DFQATT, CDR2 SNEGSKA (reference sequence). The CDR3 has 14 residues. The V gene lost 6 bases and the J gene lost 1 base, with 15 bases spanning the gap. The CDR3 reads CSALEGTSNTEAFF. CDR3 DNA: TGCAGTGCCCTAGAAGGGACATCGAACACTGAAGCTTTCTTT.

This clonotype was observed once. The gene calls are TRBV5-5 and TRBJ1-1; 7 bases map to TRBD1. This CDR3 contains 13 residues. J lost 6 bases, V lost 3 bases, and 5 bases had no gene match. CDR1 SGHKS and CDR2 YYEKEE come from the germline V gene (reference sequence). The CDR3 reads CASSSWTGSEAFF. The CDR3 region has the DNA TGTGCCAGCAGCTCTTGGACAGGATCTGAAGCTTTCTTT.

The rearrangement links TRBV7-2 to TRBJ1-2; no clear D. V lost 5 bases and J lost 4, with 8 bases in between. The CDR3 runs to 12 residues. The V gene's germline CDR1 is SGHTA and CDR2 FQGNSA. The CDR3 DNA sequence: TGTGCCAGCAGCGTAATGGGCTATGGCTACACCTTC. Its protein is CASSVMGYGYTF.

A few counts support this clonotype. V usage is TRBV6-1 and J usage is TRBJ1-1; TRBD1 aligns across 7 bases. Germline V lookup: CDR1 MNHNS, CDR2 SASEGT. V shed 3 bases, J shed 9 bases, and the junction held 7 bases outside the gene matches. This CDR3 region has 13 residues. The CDR3 protein is CASSERGTDKAFF. DNA of the CDR3: TGTGCCAGCAGTGAGAGGGGGACAGACAAAGCTTTCTTT.

The genes are TRBV7-9 and TRBJ2-3; 8 bases line up with TRBD2. Germline assignment: CDR1 SEHNR and CDR2 FQNEAQ (reference sequence). The CDR3 spans 16 residues. The junction had 6 bases not matched to a gene; V was cut back by 2 bases and J by 2 bases. The CDR3 DNA follows: TGTGCCAGCAGCTTATCACTAGCGGCCTACACAGATACGCAGTATTTT. It specifies CASSLSLAAYTDTQYF. Complete variable domain (other parts from reference TRBV7-9 and TRBJ2-3): DTGVSQNPRHKITKRGQNVTFRCDPISEHNRLYWYRQTLGQGPEFLTYFQNEAQLEKSRLLSDRFSAERPKGSFSTLEIQRTEQGDSAMYLCASSLSLAAYTDTQYFGPGTRLTVL.

The chain uses TRBV4-1 and TRBJ1-5; unclear D gene. The CDR3 loop spans 16 amino acids. The V gene's germline CDR1 is MGHRA and CDR2 YSYEKL. V was clipped by 1 base and J by 3 bases, with 13 bases between them. The CDR3 sequence: CASSQVVGEFNQPQHF. Written as DNA, the CDR3 is TGCGCCAGCAGCCAAGTTGTTGGGGAATTCAATCAGCCCCAGCATTTT.

The chain links TRBV2 to TRBJ2-7; 9 bases match TRBD2. The end of the DNA is better explained by TRBJ2-4, so the J call may be wrong. Germline CDR1 and CDR2: SNHLY and FYNNEI. The CDR3 has 11 residues. CDR3 region: CASGTSSIQYF. In nucleotides, the CDR3 is TGTGCCAGCGGGACTAGCAGCATTCAGTACTTC.

The chain is built from TRBV5-1 and TRBJ2-5; D unresolved. The DNA matches TRBJ2-7 better at its end, which makes the J call doubtful. CDR1 is SGHRS, CDR2 YFSETQ, per germline. The CDR3 is 15 amino acids. The CDR3 sequence is CASSPSVRQVYEQYF. The CDR3 region has the DNA TGCGCCAGCAGCCCCAGTGTGAGACAAGTATACGAGCAGTACTTC.

This clonotype appeared a few times. This rearrangement joins TRBV7-2 to TRBJ2-7, with 11 bases lining up with TRBD2. The V gene's germline CDR1 is SGHTA and CDR2 FQGNSA. V lost 6 bases to trimming and J lost 3 bases; unmatched junction nucleotides: 7. The CDR3 is 15 amino acids. The CDR3 sequence is CASRPTSGSHYEQYF. Written as DNA, the CDR3 is TGTGCCAGCAGACCTACTAGCGGGAGTCACTACGAGCAGTACTTC.

The chain combines TRBV6-1 with TRBJ2-5, with D unresolved. The ends were cut back, 4 bases at V and 13 bases at J, with 13 bases in the middle. Germline V lookup: CDR1 MNHNS, CDR2 SASEGT. There are 11 residues in the CDR3. CDR3: CASSVPTKLYF. CDR3 sequence (DNA): TGTGCCAGCAGTGTTCCAACGAAGCTGTACTTC.

This chain links TRBV10-3 with TRBJ2-1; 8 nucleotides line up with TRBD1. V lost 8 bases and J lost 7; bases outside the gene matches: 7. Per the germline V gene, CDR1 is ENHRY and CDR2 is SYGVKD. The CDR3 consists of 13 residues. The CDR3, as DNA: TGTGCCATCGGGATGGACAGGGCGAATGAGCAGTTCTTC. Translated, it gives CAIGMDRANEQFF.

The chain is built from TRBV28 and TRBJ2-3, with TRBD1 identical over 9 bases. The CDR3 spans 16 residues. Per the germline V gene, CDR1 is MDHEN and CDR2 is SYDVKM. J was trimmed by 5 bases and V by 6 bases; bases with no gene match: 12. This CDR3 is CASSPLGTGSRDTQYF. The CDR3 DNA follows: TGTGCCAGCAGCCCACTTGGGACAGGGTCAAGAGATACGCAGTATTTT.

V usage is TRBV4-1 and J usage is TRBJ2-7; 9 bases agree with TRBD2. Germline loops: CDR1 MGHRA, CDR2 YSYEKL. The CDR3 covers 15 residues. V dropped 1 base and J dropped 0; count of bases not matched to a gene: 1. The CDR3 here is CASSQASGVSYEQYF. DNA of the CDR3: TGCGCCAGCAGCCAAGCTAGCGGGGTCTCCTACGAGCAGTACTTC.

This clonotype was seen repeatedly, ten times or more. The V call is TRBV12-3 or TRBV12-4, the J call TRBJ2-1, with a weak D call TRBD1 (6 bases). Trimming stripped 4 bases from V and 0 bases from J, with 10 bases between. The CDR3 loop spans 15 amino acids. Here the CDR3 reads CASSSDSSSYNEQFF. The CDR3 nucleotides read TGTGCCAGCAGTTCGGACAGTAGCTCCTACAATGAGCAGTTCTTC.

The chain uses TRBV5-1 and TRBJ2-7, with TRBD1 matching 9 bases. The CDR3 is 20 residues long. V gave up 0 bases and J gave up 2 bases; unmatched junction bases: 18. Germline CDR1 SGHRS, CDR2 YFSETQ. CDR3 bases: TGCGCCAGCAGCTTGGCCTCCGGGACAGGGAGGGTCGGAGGCACCTACGAGCAGTACTTC. Translated, it gives CASSLASGTGRVGGTYEQYF.

V is TRBV6-1 and J is TRBJ1-5; 10 bases fit TRBD1. The CDR3 extends over 14 amino acids. The ends lost 4 bases at V and 8 bases at J; junction bases unmatched: 5. Per germline, CDR1 MNHNS and CDR2 SASEGT. CDR3 nucleotides: TGTGCCAGCAGTGGACAGGGGGCCGTGGAGCCCCAGCATTTT. Translation gives CASSGQGAVEPQHF.

The chain employs TRBV5-6 and TRBJ2-2; 7 bases are shared with TRBD2. V shed 4 bases, J shed 5 bases, and the junction held 11 bases outside the gene matches. CDR1 is SGHDT and CDR2 is YYEEEE in the germline V gene. The CDR3 length is 16 residues. In DNA, the CDR3 is TGTGCCAGCAGCCCCATGAGCCGGGGGGAGACCGGGGAGCTGTTTTTT. It translates to CASSPMSRGETGELFF. Full variable domain (rest looked up from reference TRBV5-6 and TRBJ2-2): DAGVTQSPTHLIKTRGQQVTLRCSPKSGHDTVSWYQQALGQGPQFIFQYYEEEERQRGNFPDRFSGHQFPNYSSELNVNALLLGDSALYLCASSPMSRGETGELFFGEGSRLTVL.

This rearrangement joins TRBV7-6 to TRBJ1-6; D is perhaps TRBD1 (5 bases). The CDR3 covers 18 residues. Deletions cut 1 base from V and 5 bases from J, with 18 bases between. Germline CDR1 reads SGHVS; CDR2 reads FNYEAQ. The CDR3 is CASSLGQGGEFDNSPLHF. In DNA, the CDR3 is TGTGCCAGCAGCTTAGGGCAGGGTGGAGAGTTTGATAATTCACCCCTCCACTTT.

This clonotype appeared many times. One end of the junction does not line up with germline, which may come from a read error. The rearrangement joins TRBV5-1 to TRBJ1-1; no reliable D call. Germline loops: CDR1 SGHRS, CDR2 YFSETQ. CDR3 length: 13 amino acids. The CDR3 DNA reads TGTGCCAGCAGCCTCGCGGGCTACACTGAAGCTTTCTTT. Translated: CASSLAGYTEAFF.